This T cell receptor beta chain stems from a study of memory CD4+ T cells and cytomegalovirus serostatus. On the study more broadly: Healthy Belgian adult donors included roughly nine CMV-positive and some 24 CMV-negative people.

The sort gate was single viable CD3+CD4+CD8-CD45RO+ cells for memory CD4+ T cells. This CDR3 comprises 12 residues. Germline V gene sequence: CDR1 MDHEN, CDR2 SYDVKM. The germline V and J ends were trimmed by 4 bases and 7 bases, with 11 bases remaining between them. Clones were read by immunoSEQ multiplex PCR, and TCRdb kept only the in-frame ones, dropping some. The table shows 70,000 to 90,000 clones, with around 82% occurring only once. Sequenced: memory CD4+ T cells from blood. The V gene is TRBV28, the J gene TRBJ2-7; D is unclear. This receptor was taken from an adult in good health and CMV-seropositive. CDR3 residues: CASSSRPREQYF. The CDR3 DNA is TGTGCCAGCAGTTCCCGGCCGAGGGAGCAGTACTTC.